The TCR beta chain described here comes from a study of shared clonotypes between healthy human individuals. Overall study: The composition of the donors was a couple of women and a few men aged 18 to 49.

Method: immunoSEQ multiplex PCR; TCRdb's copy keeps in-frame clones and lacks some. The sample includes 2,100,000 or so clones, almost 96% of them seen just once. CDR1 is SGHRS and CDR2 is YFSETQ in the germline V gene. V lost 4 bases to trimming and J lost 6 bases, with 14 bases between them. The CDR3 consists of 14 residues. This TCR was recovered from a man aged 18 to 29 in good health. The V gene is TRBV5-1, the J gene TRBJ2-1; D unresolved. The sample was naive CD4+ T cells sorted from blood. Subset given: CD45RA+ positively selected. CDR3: CASSPATLFNEQFF. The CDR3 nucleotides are TGCGCCAGCAGCCCTGCTACTCTATTCAATGAGCAGTTCTTC. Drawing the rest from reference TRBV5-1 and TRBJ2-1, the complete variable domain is KAGVTQTPRYLIKTRGQQVTLSCSPISGHRSVSWYQQTPGQGLQFLFEYFSETQRNKGNFPGRFSGRQFSNSRSEMNVSTLELGDSALYLCASSPATLFNEQFFGPGTRLTVL.